The 30 T cell receptor beta chains presented below share a single source sample, sequenced in a study of blood T cells in healthy people across ages. PCR was performed a second time for about 7 to 11 cycles using a sample-barcoded 5' primer and a J-beta primer mix. From the 5' RACE reads, TCRdb called clonotypes with MiXCR, one entry per CDR3 protein. Of 850,000 to 1,300,000 distinct CDR3 sequences listed, under 45% are singletons. The sequenced sample consisted of blood. The receptors come from a woman aged 55-75 years in good health.

The CDR3 DNA reads TGTGCCAGCAGTCCTTTGGTGTGGAGAGAGCAGTACTTC. It yields the protein CASSPLVWREQYF. J is TRBJ2-7 and V is TRBV27; D call uncertain. Germline V lookup: CDR1 MNHEY, CDR2 SMNVEV (reference sequence). This CDR3 spans 13 amino acids. Trimming took off 5 bases at V and 7 bases at J, with 15 bases between the two ends.

The genes are TRBV11-2 and TRBJ2-1, with D maybe TRBD1 (6 bases). This CDR3 is built from 15 residues. In germline, CDR1 is SGHAT, CDR2 FQNNGV. Trimming removed 5 bases from V and 5 bases from J, with 16 bases in between. The CDR3 nucleotides read TGTGCCAGCAGCCCAGGGGATTGGATTAACAATGAGCAGTTCTTC. Encoded protein: CASSPGDWINNEQFF.

In this sample, this clonotype turned up a few times. This chain links TRBV25-1 with TRBJ1-2; TRBD1 matches at 8 bases. There are 13 residues in the CDR3. J was trimmed by 8 bases and V by 4 bases; bases with no gene match: 6. Germline CDR1 is MGHDK and CDR2 is SYGVNS. The CDR3 nucleotides are TGTGCCAGCAGTGGCAGGGGGCGGTTGGGCTACACCTTC. Protein: CASSGRGRLGYTF.

V and J are TRBV29-1 and TRBJ2-1, with D hard to call. The CDR3 spans 13 residues. The germline V gene has CDR1 SQVTM and CDR2 ANQGSEA. As DNA, the CDR3 is TGCGGCGCCCCCGGCAGCACCCACAATGAGCAGTTCTTC. It encodes CGAPGSTHNEQFF.

A few counts support this clonotype. J is TRBJ2-1 and V is TRBV15, with 8 bases that match TRBD1. CDR1 and CDR2 (germline): LNHNV, YYDKDF (reference sequence). This CDR3 comprises 16 residues. The V and J ends lost 0 bases and 10 bases, in that order; junction bases with no gene match: 11. In DNA, the CDR3 is TGTGCCACCAGCAGAGATGGGGACAGGCCCCCAGTCGAGCAGTTCTTC. Translating gives CATSRDGDRPPVEQFF.

This clonotype was detected only once. One junction end does not reproduce the germline sequence, and a read error may be involved. The rearrangement links TRBV4-1 to TRBJ2-7; perhaps TRBD2 as D (6 bases). The CDR3 extends over 13 amino acids. Germline loops: CDR1 MGHRA, CDR2 YSYEKL. CDR3 DNA: TGCGCCAGCAGCAGGGAGGAGTCCTACGAGCATTACTTC. This encodes CASSREESYEHYF.

J is TRBJ2-5 and V is TRBV6-2 or TRBV6-3; D might be TRBD2 (5 bases). CDR1 is MNHEY, CDR2 SVGEGT, per germline. V shed 5 bases and J shed 11 bases, with 15 bases lying between them. This CDR3 has 12 residues. The chain's CDR3 is CASSTAVNEQYF. The CDR3 nucleotides are TGTGCCAGCAGTACAGCGGTCAATGAGCAGTACTTC.

The chain has TRBV24-1 and TRBJ2-1; possible D gene TRBD2, 5 bases. Between the trimmed V and J ends, which lost 2 bases and 6 bases, there was a span of 19 bases. The CDR3 covers 17 residues. From germline, CDR1 is KGHDR and CDR2 SFDVKD. CDR3: CATSDSPGDRDGNEQFF. The CDR3 nucleotides read TGTGCCACCAGTGATTCCCCCGGGGATCGGGATGGCAATGAGCAGTTCTTC.

Only a few counts were recorded for this clonotype. CDR3 in amino acids: CSVDFGLNEQFF. In DNA, the CDR3 is TGCAGCGTTGATTTCGGCTTAAATGAGCAGTTCTTC. V usage is TRBV29-1 and J usage is TRBJ2-1; D is uncertain. Trimming took 3 bases from V and 7 from J, leaving 10 bases between them. The CDR3 extends over 12 amino acids. Per germline, CDR1 SQVTM and CDR2 ANQGSEA.

The gene calls are TRBV5-1 and TRBJ2-6; D is unresolved. Germline V CDR1 and CDR2: SGHRS, YFSETQ. This CDR3 is 16 amino acids long. The V and J ends lost 4 bases and 0 bases respectively, with 11 bases between them. CDR3 DNA sequence: TGCGCCAGCAGCGTAGGATCCTCCTCTGGGGCCAACGTCCTGACTTTC. Translated: CASSVGSSSGANVLTF.

The chain joins TRBV5-1 to TRBJ2-7, with 7 bases lining up with TRBD1. Germline V gives CDR1 SGHRS, CDR2 YFSETQ. CDR3 length equals 16 residues. The V segment lost 1 base and the J segment 2 bases; nucleotides outside the gene matches: 9. CDR3 sequence (DNA): TGCGCCAGCAGCTTGATGGAGACAGGGTCTGCCTACGAGCAGTACTTC. Amino acids: CASSLMETGSAYEQYF.

The chain is built from TRBV6-2 or TRBV6-3 and TRBJ2-1; TRBD1 matches 8 bases. Germline V gene sequence: CDR1 MNHEY, CDR2 SVGEGT. Unmatched junction bases numbered 5, after V lost 4 bases and J lost 9 bases. CDR3 size: 13 residues. The CDR3 nucleotides read TGTGCCAGCAGTTGGACAGGGACTGGTGAGCAGTTCTTC. Translated: CASSWTGTGEQFF.

The V gene is TRBV12-3 or TRBV12-4, the J gene TRBJ1-1, with TRBD1 matching 8 bases. The V and J ends lost 4 bases and 5 bases, in that order; junction bases with no gene match: 15. This CDR3 region has 17 residues. The CDR3: CASSSSQGASPYTEAFF. The CDR3, as DNA: TGTGCCAGCAGTTCTTCCCAGGGGGCTTCGCCCTATACTGAAGCTTTCTTT.

J is TRBJ2-7 and V is TRBV10-2, with 12 bases that match TRBD2. V shed 2 bases, J shed 0 bases, and the junction held 2 bases outside the gene matches. The CDR3 spans 16 residues. From germline, CDR1 is WSHSY and CDR2 SAAADI. In nucleotides, the CDR3 is TGCGCCAGCAGTGAGACTAGCGGGAGGCCCTCCTACGAGCAGTACTTC. It yields the protein CASSETSGRPSYEQYF.

The chain is built from TRBV10-3 and TRBJ2-5; possibly TRBD1 or TRBD2 for D (5 bases each). The length of the CDR3 is 15 residues. Germline V lookup: CDR1 ENHRY, CDR2 SYGVKD. Trimming pared 3 bases from V and 3 bases from J, leaving 14 bases between. The CDR3 coding sequence is TGTGCCATCAGTGATGGGGGTAGGACGGAAGAGACCCAGTACTTC. This translates into CAISDGGRTEETQYF.

This clonotype was counted only a few times. The chain carries TRBV5-6 and TRBJ1-5, with 7 bases lining up with TRBD1. The trim removed 3 bases at V and 7 bases at J, leaving 13 bases unmatched. Germline-derived CDR1 and CDR2 are SGHDT and YYEEEE. The CDR3 totals 16 residues. CDR3 in amino acids: CASSSNADRSSQPQHF. The CDR3 DNA sequence: TGTGCCAGCAGCTCTAACGCGGACAGGAGTAGCCAGCCCCAGCATTTT.

The gene calls are TRBV28 and TRBJ2-5; 11 bases fit TRBD2. Per germline, CDR1 MDHEN and CDR2 SYDVKM. Trimming at V came to 6 bases and at J to 6 bases, leaving 9 bases not matched to a gene. The CDR3 spans 15 residues. The DNA for the CDR3 is TGTGCCAGCAGCTTACCAACTAGCGGGAGAAAGACCCAGTACTTC. Translating gives CASSLPTSGRKTQYF.

Details on this clonotype: This may arise from a read error, as a much more abundant clone is one base away. This sequence joins TRBV5-1 and TRBJ2-7; TRBD1 is a possible D gene (5 bases). The CDR3 consists of 11 residues. Germline lookup yields CDR1 SGHRS and CDR2 YFSETQ. Trimming took 4 bases from V and 9 from J, leaving 11 bases between them. The CDR3 spells CASSSQGGQYF. DNA for the CDR3: TGCGCCAGCAGCAGCCAGGGCGGGCAGTACTTC.

V and J are TRBV19 and TRBJ1-5, with 9 bases that match TRBD1. The J segment lost 5 bases and the V segment lost 4 bases, leaving 3 bases of the junction unmatched. This CDR3 region has 14 residues. Germline values: CDR1 LNHDA, CDR2 SQIVND (reference sequence). This CDR3 reads CASSTGQGYQPQHF. CDR3 bases: TGTGCCAGTAGTACGGGACAGGGATATCAGCCCCAGCATTTT.

The chain employs TRBV30 and TRBJ2-7; 12 bases match TRBD2. The CDR3 totals 19 residues. The germline CDR1 and CDR2 sequences are GTSNPN and SVGIG (reference sequence). Trimming removed 4 bases from V and 1 base from J; junction bases left unmatched: 17. For the CDR3, the DNA is TGTGCCTGGACCCTATTACCGGGACTAGCGGGTCTCCTTTCCTACGAGCAGTACTTC. Residues: CAWTLLPGLAGLLSYEQYF.

This clonotype was counted only a few times. The chain joins TRBV2 to TRBJ2-7; D perhaps matches TRBD2 (5 bases). V lost 6 bases and J 2 bases, leaving 11 bases between the germline ends. The CDR3 spans 13 residues. The germline V gene encodes CDR1 SNHLY and CDR2 FYNNEI. CDR3 DNA: TGTGCCAGCAGGAAAGGGAGTACCTACGAGCAGTACTTC. Translating gives CASRKGSTYEQYF.

In this sample, this clonotype turned up once. This chain connects TRBV28 to TRBJ1-5; D may be TRBD1 (6 bases). V gave up 3 bases and J gave up 7 bases, with 13 bases separating them. Per germline, CDR1 MDHEN and CDR2 SYDVKM. CDR3 length equals 14 residues. CDR3 DNA: TGTGCCAGCAGTTTGCCGGCCGGGGGCCAGCCCCAGCATTTT. It specifies CASSLPAGGQPQHF.

The chain recombines TRBV7-2 with TRBJ2-7; tentatively, D is TRBD1 (6 bases). Germline V gene data show CDR1 as SGHTA and CDR2 as FQGNSA. Trimming removed 5 bases at V and 3 bases at J, with 14 bases between. This CDR3 is 14 amino acids long. The chain's CDR3 is CASSPGTPFYEQYF. CDR3 in DNA: TGTGCCAGCAGCCCCGGGACACCCTTCTACGAGCAGTACTTC.

The rearrangement joins TRBV11-2 to TRBJ2-4; D perhaps matches TRBD1 (6 bases). The end of the DNA fits TRBJ2-7 better, so the J call may be wrong. CDR3 size: 14 residues. The germline V gene encodes CDR1 SGHAT and CDR2 FQNNGV. The CDR3 DNA is TGTGCCAGCAGCTTATGGGACACCCTTTACGAGCAGTACTTC. It is translated as CASSLWDTLYEQYF.

This clonotype was seen more than once but under ten times. This chain joins TRBV10-3 and TRBJ2-3; TRBD2 matches at 8 bases. CDR1 and CDR2 from the germline V gene are ENHRY and SYGVKD. The CDR3 totals 15 residues. Trimming took 6 bases from V and 1 from J; bases not matched to a gene: 6. The CDR3 loop reads CAISRSGVGTDTQYF. CDR3 nucleotides: TGTGCCATCAGCCGTAGCGGGGTGGGCACAGATACGCAGTATTTT.

The rearrangement joins TRBV18 to TRBJ2-4, with D tentatively TRBD1 (5 bases). TRBJ2-7 matches the DNA end more closely, so the J call is doubtful. The CDR3 contains 17 residues. Germline loops: CDR1 KGHSH, CDR2 LQKENI. The CDR3 reads CASSPSGSRVLWDEQYF. Here the CDR3 DNA reads TGTGCCAGCTCACCGAGTGGCTCCAGGGTGTTGTGGGACGAGCAGTACTTC.

This clonotype was counted only a few times. The J gene is TRBJ1-2, the V gene TRBV7-9; D is unresolved. The CDR3 sequence is 14 residues long. Trimming removed 2 bases from V and 5 bases from J, with 12 bases in between. From germline, CDR1 is SEHNR and CDR2 FQNEAQ (reference sequence). CDR3 amino acids: CASSLPAAGYGYTF. The CDR3 DNA is TGTGCCAGCAGCTTACCGGCCGCGGGATATGGCTACACCTTC.

The V gene is TRBV6-2 or TRBV6-3, the J gene TRBJ2-7; perhaps TRBD1 as D (5 bases). Trimming cost V 2 bases and J 7 bases, with 18 bases left between them. The CDR3 runs to 15 residues. CDR1 MNHEY and CDR2 SVGEGT come from the germline V gene. The chain's CDR3 is CASSYLQGTPGEQYF. CDR3 bases: TGTGCCAGCAGTTACCTTCAGGGCACTCCTGGAGAGCAGTACTTC.

With regard to this clonotype: A single base separates this from a much larger clone, so it may be a read error. V gene TRBV29-1 combines with J gene TRBJ2-3; D is unclear. In germline, CDR1 is SQVTM, CDR2 ANQGSEA. V lost 4 bases, J lost 5 bases, and 16 bases lay in between. CDR3 length equals 14 residues. CDR3 in amino acids: CSVAYHVWGDTQYF. Written as DNA, the CDR3 is TGCAGCGTTGCCTATCACGTTTGGGGAGATACGCAGTATTTT.

The chain is built from TRBV12-5 and TRBJ2-1; no firm D call. This CDR3 has 13 amino acids. CDR1 is LGHNT, CDR2 FRNRAP, per germline. The ends were cut back, 1 base at V and 9 bases at J, with 10 bases in the middle. CDR3 bases: TGTGCTAGTGGTTTGGACGGTGATACTGAGCAGTTCTTC. Its translation is CASGLDGDTEQFF.